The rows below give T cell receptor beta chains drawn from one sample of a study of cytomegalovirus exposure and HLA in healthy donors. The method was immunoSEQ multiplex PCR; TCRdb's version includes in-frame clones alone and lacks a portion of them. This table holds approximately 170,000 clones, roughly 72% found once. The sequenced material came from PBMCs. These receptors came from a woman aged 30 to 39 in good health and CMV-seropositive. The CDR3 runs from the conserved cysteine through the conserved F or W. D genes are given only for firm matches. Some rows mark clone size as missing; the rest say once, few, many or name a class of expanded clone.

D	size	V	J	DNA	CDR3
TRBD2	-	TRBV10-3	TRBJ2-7	TGTGCCATCAGTGAGTCAGGGAGGGCCTACGAGCAGTACTTC	CAISESGRAYEQYF
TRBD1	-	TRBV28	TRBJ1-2	TGTGCCAGCCATCCGGCAGGGGGGAGTGGGGGCTACACCTTC	CASHPAGGSGGYTF
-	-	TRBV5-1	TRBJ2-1	TGCGCCAGCAGCCCAGGTCACTCCTACAATGAGCAGTTCTTC	CASSPGHSYNEQFF
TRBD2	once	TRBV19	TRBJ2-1	TGTGCCAGTAGACCCGGGCGGCAGGGACTAGCGGGGGCGGGTGGGCAGTTCTTC	CASRPGRQGLAGAGGQFF
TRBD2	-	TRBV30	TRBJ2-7	TGTGCCTGGGGGGGACTAGGGAACTACGAGCAGTACTTC	CAWGGLGNYEQYF
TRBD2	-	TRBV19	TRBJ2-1	TGTGCCAGTAAAAGACTAGCAGTCTACAATGAGCAGTTCTTC	CASKRLAVYNEQFF
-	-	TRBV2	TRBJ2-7	TGTGCCATCACGGACAGCAACCCTCCTTGGTCCTACGAGCAGTACTTC	CAITDSNPPWSYEQYF
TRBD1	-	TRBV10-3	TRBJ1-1	TGTGCCAGCCAGACAGGGGACACTGAAGCCTTCTTT	CASQTGDTEAFF
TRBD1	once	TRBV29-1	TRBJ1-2	TGCAGCGTTGAATTTTCCGGACAGGGAGGCTATGGCTACACCTTC	CSVEFSGQGGYGYTF
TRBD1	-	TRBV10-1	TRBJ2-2	TGCGCCAGCAGGACAGGGATTCAAACTTCGAACACCGGGGAGCTGTTTTTT	CASRTGIQTSNTGELFF
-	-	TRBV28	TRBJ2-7	TGTGCCAGCAACCCTGGACACAAATCATACGAGCAGTACTTC	CASNPGHKSYEQYF
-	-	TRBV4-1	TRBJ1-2	TGCGCCAGCAGCCAAGGGAGCGGTAACTATGGCTACACCTTC	CASSQGSGNYGYTF
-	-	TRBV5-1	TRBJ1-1	TGCGCCAGCAGCGATCCGGGACAAGAGAACACTGAAGCTTTCTTT	CASSDPGQENTEAFF
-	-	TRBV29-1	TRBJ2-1	TGCAGCGTTGAAGCGGGGGGCGCCTACAATGAGCAGTTCTTC	CSVEAGGAYNEQFF
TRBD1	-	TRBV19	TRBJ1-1	TGTGCCAGTAAAGACAGGGAATCCACTGAAGCTTTCTTT	CASKDRESTEAFF
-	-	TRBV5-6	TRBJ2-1	TGTGCCAGCAGCCTGGGGGAGCTGTTGAACAATGAGCAGTTCTTC	CASSLGELLNNEQFF
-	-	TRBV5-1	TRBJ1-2	TGCGCCAGCAGCGGGGCAGGGGCCGGTTCGGATGGCTACACCTTC	CASSGAGAGSDGYTF
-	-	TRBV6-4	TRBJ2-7	TGTGCCAGCAGTGCCCTGGGGGGTTGGGGTGGCGACGAGCAGTACTTC	CASSALGGWGGDEQYF
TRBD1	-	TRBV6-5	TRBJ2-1	TGTGCCAGCAGCCAACCGGGACAGGGATTCAATGAGCAGTTCTTC	CASSQPGQGFNEQFF
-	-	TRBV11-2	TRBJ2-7	TGTGGAAGCACCCGTGGGCCGGAAAACGCCGTGCAGTACTTC	CGSTRGPENAVQYF
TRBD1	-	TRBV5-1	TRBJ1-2	TGCGCCAGCAGATCTGGGACAGGGCCTGGCTATGGCTACACCTTC	CASRSGTGPGYGYTF
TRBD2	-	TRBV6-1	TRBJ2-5	TGTGCCAGCAGTGCTTACCGTAGCGGGAGGGGTCAAGAGACCCAGTACTTC	CASSAYRSGRGQETQYF
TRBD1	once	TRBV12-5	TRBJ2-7	TGTGCTAGTGGTTCCTCCGGGACAGGGGAGTACGAGCAGTACTTC	CASGSSGTGEYEQYF
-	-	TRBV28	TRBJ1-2	TGTGCCAGCAATTATCTCGACTATGGCTACACCTTC	CASNYLDYGYTF
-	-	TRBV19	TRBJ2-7	TGTGCCAGTAGTATAGATCAAGGGGACTACGAGCAGTACTTC	CASSIDQGDYEQYF
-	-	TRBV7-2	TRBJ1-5	TGTGCCAGCAGCTTAGTGCGGAATCAGCCCCAGCATTTT	CASSLVRNQPQHF
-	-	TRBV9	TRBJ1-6	TGTGCCAGCAGCACCTCGGATAATTCACCCCTCCACTTT	CASSTSDNSPLHF
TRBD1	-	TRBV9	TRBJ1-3	TGTGCCAGCAGCGCAACAGGGACAGCTGGAAACACCATATATTTT	CASSATGTAGNTIYF
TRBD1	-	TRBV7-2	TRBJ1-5	TGTGCCAGCAGCCCTCAGGGGGCCTCCAATCAGCCCCAGCATTTT	CASSPQGASNQPQHF
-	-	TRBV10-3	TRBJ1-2	TGTGCCATCATTGACAGGTCGGGGGATGGCTACACCTTC	CAIIDRSGDGYTF
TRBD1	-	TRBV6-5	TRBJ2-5	TGTGCCAGCAGTTACTCGGGACAGGGGTTGGGAGAGACCCAGTACTTC	CASSYSGQGLGETQYF
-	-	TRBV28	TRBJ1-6	TGTGCCACCCGCCTAGATGTGGATAATTCACCCCTCCACTTT	CATRLDVDNSPLHF
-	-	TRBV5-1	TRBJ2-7	TGCGCCAGCAGCTTGGCGGTCAGGGTTAGTGAGCAGTACTTC	CASSLAVRVSEQYF